This T cell receptor (beta chain) was captured in a study of blood T cell repertoires in COVID-19 (dated by TCRdb to 2020 to 2022). In the study overall: Samples from collaborators originated in the United States, Italy and Spain and spanned both the acute and convalescent phases of COVID-19. The prospective study material was composed of cDNA or gDNA derived from T cells, B-cell-depleted T cells, or PBMCs. Deeply sampled blood TCRbeta repertoires from subjects exposed to, actively infected with, or recovered from COVID-19 were included in the dataset. The repertoires were released in a freely available public database meant as a resource for research on the immune response to SARS-CoV-2. The samples were drawn from two sources: the first 160 participants of the ongoing ImmuneRACE study, and 950 to 1,500 subjects contributed by 6 global collaborators. Sample metadata almost always included a de-identified subject ID, COVID-19 status, age in years and sex. Where available, HLA class I and class II types were taken from metadata supplied by the sample provider and were not determined by assay-based typing. Broad study findings and their caveats: How much clinical and demographic metadata was included differed by source and by participant, and the metadata was provided uncurated.

The immunoSEQ Assay, a bias-controlled multiplex PCR, was used to amplify TCRbeta CDR3 regions from genomic DNA. Regarding the original processing steps: The number of nucleated cells in each sample was estimated from the amplification of reference gene primers within the assay. Sequence reads were collapsed and filtered to measure the absolute abundance of every unique TCRbeta CDR3 rearrangement. Productive Simpson clonality was computed per sample as the square root of Simpson's diversity index over productive rearrangements. The source is immuneACCESS, and TCRdb retained only in-frame sequences with V and J called. Part of the clones is not carried over; for the studies checked, unresolved V genes explain less than half of this, and the remainder is unexplained. From that table come the V and J calls and clone size; the DNA was used to work out D and trimming. The sample table holds hundreds of thousands of clones, of which 88% were seen once. The leading ten clones occupy roughly 1.2% of the sample.

Including cysteine and phenylalanine, the CDR3 has 15 amino acids. The retained sequence is limited to the CDR3, 45 bases, with the frame set at the first base. CDR1 SGHTA and CDR2 FQGTGA were looked up in the germline V gene. V loses 5 bases of germline sequence and J loses 3 bases, and the interval between the two ends is 16 bases. Participants in the prospective study were enrolled through a virtual design, were aged about 18 to 100 years, and lived in roughly 24 United States geographic areas. Cohort assignment in the prospective study relied on participant-reported clinical history from a screening survey and a study questionnaire. Each participant in the prospective study had whole blood, serum and a nasopharyngeal or oropharyngeal swab collected by mobile phlebotomists. Participants in the prospective study had the option to provide additional blood draws and questionnaires over an approximately 2-month period. Blood samples from the prospective study were shipped frozen or at room temperature prior to DNA extraction.

Concerning this clone itself: Its antigen is still unknown. It has no much larger one-base neighbor in the sample; base qualities were not kept.

Sequencing was performed on PBMCs or T cells enriched from blood (not recorded which). This TCR derives from a woman aged 40 to 50 with acute COVID-19. The receptor chain draws on TRBV7-3 and TRBJ1-1; 6 matching bases give a weak D call of TRBD1. The CDR3 protein sequence reads: CASSPGAGADTEAFF. At the DNA level, the sequence is TGTGCCAGCAGCCCGGGGGCGGGGGCTGACACTGAAGCTTTCTTT.